This T cell receptor beta chain was profiled in a study of regulatory T cells in long-lasting Graves disease. Through Arm-PCR of CDR3 regions and iRepertoire HTBI primers, TCR beta libraries were built. TCRdb itself ran the multiplex PCR reads through MiXCR, one entry per CDR3 protein. The data contain 500,000 to 700,000 distinct CDR3 sequences, about 32% of them singletons. Sample time point: persistent/refractory GD, antithyroid drugs over 5 years with positive TRAb. RNA isolated from PBMCs was used to make the TCR library. V lost 4 bases, J lost 6 bases, and 12 bases lay in between. Germline V gene lookup returns CDR1 LGHDT and CDR2 YNNKEL (reference sequence). This CDR3 is built from 13 residues.

Sequenced material: peripheral blood mononuclear cells (PBMCs), taken when the disease was refractory, from a patient treated with antithyroid drugs. J is TRBJ1-2 and V is TRBV3-1; the D is unclear. This TCR came from a female donor with Graves disease. This chain's CDR3 is CASSPSGNDGYTF. For the CDR3, the DNA is TGTGCCAGCAGCCCCAGCGGGAATGATGGCTACACCTTC.